This T cell receptor beta chain derives from a study of blood T cell repertoires in COVID-19. About the research overall: Collection of acute and convalescent COVID-19 samples took place in the United States, Italy and Spain.

Study processing details: Estimation of nucleated cell counts was performed using reference gene primer amplification. Here immunoSEQ multiplex PCR was the method, and the copy in TCRdb shows in-frame clones only, minus some. V, J and clone size were drawn from that table, and D and trimming were deduced from the DNA. The table shows over 120,000 clones, with around nine tenths occurring only once. CDR1 is KGHDR and CDR2 is SFDVKD in the germline V gene. Germline trimming cut 3 bases from V and 2 bases from J; bases unmatched to any gene: 5. This CDR3 has 16 residues. This TCR derives from a woman in her forties or fifties with active or convalescent COVID-19. Material: peripheral blood. The J gene is TRBJ2-2, the V gene TRBV24-1, with TRBD1 matching over 7 bases. CDR3 nucleotides: TGTGCCACCAGTGATCAGACAGGGAGAAACACCGGGGAGCTGTTTTTT. It yields the protein CATSDQTGRNTGELFF.